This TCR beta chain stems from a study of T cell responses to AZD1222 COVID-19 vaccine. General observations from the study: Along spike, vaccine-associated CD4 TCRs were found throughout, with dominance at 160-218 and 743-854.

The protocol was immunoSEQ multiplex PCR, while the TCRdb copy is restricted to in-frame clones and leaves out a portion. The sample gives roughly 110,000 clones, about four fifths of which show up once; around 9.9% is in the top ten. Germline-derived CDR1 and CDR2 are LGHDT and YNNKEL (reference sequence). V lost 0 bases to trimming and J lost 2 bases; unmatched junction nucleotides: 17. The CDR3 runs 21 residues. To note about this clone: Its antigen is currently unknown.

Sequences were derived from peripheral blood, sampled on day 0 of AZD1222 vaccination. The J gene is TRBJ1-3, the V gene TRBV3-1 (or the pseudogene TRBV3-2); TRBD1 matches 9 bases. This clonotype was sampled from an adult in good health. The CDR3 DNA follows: TGTGCCAGCAGCCAAGACAGAACGGGACAGGGAAGACTGAGAGCTGGAAACACCATATATTTT. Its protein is CASSQDRTGQGRLRAGNTIYF.